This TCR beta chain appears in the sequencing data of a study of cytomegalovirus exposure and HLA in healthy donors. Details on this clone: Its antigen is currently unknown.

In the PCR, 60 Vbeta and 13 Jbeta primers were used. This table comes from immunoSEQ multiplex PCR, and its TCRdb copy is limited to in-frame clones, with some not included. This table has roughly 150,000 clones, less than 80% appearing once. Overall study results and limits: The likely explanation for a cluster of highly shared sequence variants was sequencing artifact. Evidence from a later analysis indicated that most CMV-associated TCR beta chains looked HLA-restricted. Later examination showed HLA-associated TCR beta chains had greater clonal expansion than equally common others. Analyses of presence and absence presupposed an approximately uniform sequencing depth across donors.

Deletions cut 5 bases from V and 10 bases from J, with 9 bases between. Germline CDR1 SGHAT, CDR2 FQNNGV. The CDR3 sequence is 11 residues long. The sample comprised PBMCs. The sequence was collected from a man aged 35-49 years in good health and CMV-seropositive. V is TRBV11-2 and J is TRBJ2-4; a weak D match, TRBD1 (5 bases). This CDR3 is CASSIRQIQYF. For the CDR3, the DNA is TGTGCCAGCAGCATCCGACAGATTCAGTACTTC.